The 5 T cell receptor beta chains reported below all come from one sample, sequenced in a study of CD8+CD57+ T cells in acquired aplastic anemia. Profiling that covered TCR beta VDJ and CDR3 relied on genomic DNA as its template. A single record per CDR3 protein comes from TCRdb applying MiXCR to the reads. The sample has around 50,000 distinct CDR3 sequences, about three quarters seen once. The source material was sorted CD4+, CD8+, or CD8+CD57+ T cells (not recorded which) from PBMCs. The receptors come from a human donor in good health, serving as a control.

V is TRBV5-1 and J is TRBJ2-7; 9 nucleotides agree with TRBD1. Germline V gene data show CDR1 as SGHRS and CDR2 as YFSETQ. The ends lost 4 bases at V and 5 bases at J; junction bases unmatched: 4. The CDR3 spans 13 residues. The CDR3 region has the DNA TGCGCCAGCAGCACGGACAGGGGCCACGAGCAGTACTTC. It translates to CASSTDRGHEQYF.

CDR3 nucleotides: TGTGCCAGCAGCCAAGGGTGGAAAGAGACCCAGTACTTC. Translated, it gives CASSQGWKETQYF. This chain uses TRBV6-1 with TRBJ2-5, with no clear D. CDR1 and CDR2 from the germline V gene are MNHNS and SASEGT. This CDR3 region has 13 residues. V lost 6 bases to trimming and J lost 3 bases, with 11 bases between them.

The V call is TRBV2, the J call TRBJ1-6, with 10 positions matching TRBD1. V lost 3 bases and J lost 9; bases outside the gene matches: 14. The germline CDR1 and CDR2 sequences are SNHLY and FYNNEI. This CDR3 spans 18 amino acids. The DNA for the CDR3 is TGTGCCAGCAGTGAGAGCGGGACAGGGGATTTGGTCGGTTCACCCCTCCACTTT. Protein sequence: CASSESGTGDLVGSPLHF.

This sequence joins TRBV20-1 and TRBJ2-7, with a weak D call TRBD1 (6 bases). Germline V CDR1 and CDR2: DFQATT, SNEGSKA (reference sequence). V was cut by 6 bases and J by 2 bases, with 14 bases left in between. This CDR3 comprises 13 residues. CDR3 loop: CSAQGGSPYEQYV. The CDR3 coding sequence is TGCAGTGCCCAAGGGGGTAGTCCCTACGAGCAGTACGTC.

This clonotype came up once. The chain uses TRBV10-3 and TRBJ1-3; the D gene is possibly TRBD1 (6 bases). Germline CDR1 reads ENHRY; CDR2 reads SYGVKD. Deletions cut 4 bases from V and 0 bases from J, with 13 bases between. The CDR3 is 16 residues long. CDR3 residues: CAISGAGQISGNTIYF. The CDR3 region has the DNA TGTGCCATCAGTGGCGCGGGACAAATCTCTGGAAACACCATATATTTT.